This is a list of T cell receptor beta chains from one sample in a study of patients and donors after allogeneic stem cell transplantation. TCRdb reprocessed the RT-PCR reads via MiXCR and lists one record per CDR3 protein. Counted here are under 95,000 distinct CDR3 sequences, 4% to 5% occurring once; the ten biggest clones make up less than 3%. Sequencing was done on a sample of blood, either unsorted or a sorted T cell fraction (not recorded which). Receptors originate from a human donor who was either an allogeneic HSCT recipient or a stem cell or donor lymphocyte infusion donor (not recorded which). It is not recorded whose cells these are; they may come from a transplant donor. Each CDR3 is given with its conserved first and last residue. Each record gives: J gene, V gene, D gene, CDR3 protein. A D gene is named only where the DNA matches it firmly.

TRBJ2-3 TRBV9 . CASSVSSVTDTQYF
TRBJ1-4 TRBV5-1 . CASSPRPAGREKLFF
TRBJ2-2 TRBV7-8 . CASSLSAGNVVSANTGELFF
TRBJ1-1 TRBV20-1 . CSVGGFTTEAFF
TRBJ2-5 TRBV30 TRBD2 CAWSPGTSKTQYF
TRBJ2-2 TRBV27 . CASRGVQNTGELFF
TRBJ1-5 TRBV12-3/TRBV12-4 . CASSLAHDQPQHF
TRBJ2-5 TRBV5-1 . CASRKSGTAEETQYF
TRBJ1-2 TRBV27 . CASKRTEANYGYTF
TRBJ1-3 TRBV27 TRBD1 CASRSDRGGNTIYF
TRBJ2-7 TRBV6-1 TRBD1 CASSQDRASYEQYF
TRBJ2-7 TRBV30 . CTWSAQGWEQYF
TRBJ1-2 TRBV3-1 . CASSPNQGFYTF
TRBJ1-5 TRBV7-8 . CASSLAVWTANQPQHF
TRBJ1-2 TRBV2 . CASTAGRSGYTF
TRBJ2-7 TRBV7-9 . CASSFGGRVTNEQYF
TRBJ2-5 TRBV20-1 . CSARDMNIETQYF
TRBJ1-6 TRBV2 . CASSGTRVGNSPLHF
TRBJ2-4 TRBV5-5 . CASSLAASVAKNIQYF
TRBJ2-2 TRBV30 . CAWGVELGLFF
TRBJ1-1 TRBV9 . CASSVDRLNTEAFF
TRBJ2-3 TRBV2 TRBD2 CASSFDGTRSDTQYF
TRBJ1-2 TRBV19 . CASSRPNYGYTF
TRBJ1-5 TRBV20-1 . CSARSLRADQPQHF
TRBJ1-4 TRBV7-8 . CASSLREKLFF
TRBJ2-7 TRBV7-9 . CASSLSETGTLLF
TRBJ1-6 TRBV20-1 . CSASLGGINSPLHF
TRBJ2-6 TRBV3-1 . CASSQASSGANVLTF
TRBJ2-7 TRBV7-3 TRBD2 CASSLGAGGEQYF
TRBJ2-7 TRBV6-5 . CASSYGTGNYEQYF
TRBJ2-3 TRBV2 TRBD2 CASSEGASGRTDTQYF
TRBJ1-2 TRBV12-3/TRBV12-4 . CASSSREAPERGYTF
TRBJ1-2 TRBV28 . CASSPSPLIDSPYGYTF
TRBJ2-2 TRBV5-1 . CASRDPRTGTGELFF
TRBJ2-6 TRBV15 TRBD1 CATSRSRTGGASGANVLTF
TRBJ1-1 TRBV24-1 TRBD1 CATSDWTGENTEAFF
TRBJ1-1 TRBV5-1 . CASSLAGTRNTEAFF
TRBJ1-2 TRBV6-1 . CASSDYSRPEKGYTF
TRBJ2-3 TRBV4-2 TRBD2 CASSAYLPRTSGGKVGTDTQYF
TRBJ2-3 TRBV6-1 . CASSPGWPATDTQYF
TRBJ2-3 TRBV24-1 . CATSDVSGPGDTQYF